This T cell receptor (beta chain) was recovered during a study of sequential checkpoint blockade in melanoma. Indicated treatment: randomized to nivolumab then ipilimumab (arm A) or the reverse (arm B). Sorted cells were live CD3+CD8+, lacking CD19 and CD56, from PBMCs. In regard to this clone: This CDR3 is also generated by other DNA sequences in the sample.

V was cut by 0 bases and J by 2 bases, with 5 bases left in between. The V gene's germline CDR1 is MNHEY and CDR2 SMNVEV (reference sequence). The CDR3 contains 13 residues. This table comes from immunoSEQ multiplex PCR, and its TCRdb copy is limited to in-frame clones, with some not included. The repertoire holds some 40,000 clones, with just under 85% as singletons. J is TRBJ2-7 and V is TRBV27; D unresolved. This TCR derives from a human donor with melanoma. The sample here was CD8+ T cells sorted from blood (inferred from file names), taken from a patient given nivolumab and ipilimumab in sequence. CDR3 in DNA: TGTGCCAGCAGTTTATCGGGCGCCTACGAGCAGTACTTC. This codes for CASSLSGAYEQYF.